Sequencing of this T cell receptor beta chain was carried out in a study of vaccination effects on CD4 cells after COVID-19. Pools of viral peptides were used by the ViraFEST assay to expand antigen-specific CD4+ T cells ahead of sequencing. The culture ran for 10 days, and then CD4+ T cells were isolated. Participants received two doses of either the BNT162b2 or mRNA-1273 vaccine. Recipients of the vaccine had no prior SARS-CoV-2 infection and negative nucleocapsid antibodies. The table came from immunoSEQ multiplex PCR; TCRdb's copy has only in-frame clones and leaves some out. The sample contains approximately 26,000 clones, around 70% of which appear only once. This CDR3 spans 13 amino acids. The J segment lost 2 bases and the V segment lost 5 bases, leaving 2 bases of the junction unmatched. Germline CDR1 is SGHAT and CDR2 is FQNNGV. Regarding this clone: Antigen unknown.

This sequence originates from a human donor who received a COVID-19 vaccine. The source material was CD4+ T cells from PBMCs cultured with SARS-CoV-2 spike peptides, sampled after COVID-19 vaccination. The J gene is TRBJ2-7, the V gene TRBV11-2, with 8 positions matching TRBD1. In DNA form, the CDR3 reads TGTGCCAGCAGCGTACAGGGGGCCTACGAGCAGTACTTC. It translates to CASSVQGAYEQYF.